The present T cell receptor beta chain was sequenced within a study of T cells in Graves' hyperthyroidism and ophthalmopathy. Study-level information: Peripheral blood specimens were obtained at initial diagnosis, prior to any treatment.

Amplification of TCR beta CDR3 regions was performed using RNA transcripts as template. A first-round RT-PCR of the TCR CDR3 used the HTBI primer set. TCRdb reanalysed the multiplex PCR reads using MiXCR and keeps one entry per CDR3 protein. This table holds 250,000 to 350,000 distinct CDR3 sequences, approximately 20% found once. About this clonotype: Its specificity is unknown.

Findings and caveats of the study: Also found in blood were most expanded thyroid clonotypes above 0.001. The model predicted ophthalmopathy a median roughly six months before onset.

Exclusions: uncontrolled infection, other autoimmune disease, pregnancy, lactation. The germline V gene has CDR1 SGHTA and CDR2 FQGNSA. The V and J ends lost 1 base and 0 bases, in that order; junction bases with no gene match: 8. The CDR3 totals 18 residues. V is TRBV7-2 and J is TRBJ2-7, with 11 bases matching TRBD2. This receptor was obtained from a man aged 25 to 40 with Graves' ophthalmopathy. The sequenced sample was blood. The CDR3 DNA sequence: TGTGCCAGCAGCTTAGGGATGGGGCTAGCGGGAGGCTCCTACGAGCAGTACTTC. Translation: CASSLGMGLAGGSYEQYF. Full variable domain (rest looked up from reference TRBV7-2 and TRBJ2-7): GAGVSQSPSNKVTEKGKDVELRCDPISGHTALYWYRQSLGQGLEFLIYFQGNSAPDKSGLPSDRFSAERTGGSVSTLTIQRTQQEDSAVYLCASSLGMGLAGGSYEQYFGPGTRLTVT.